The present TCR beta chain was sequenced within a study of T-cell memory formation after mild COVID-19. In the study overall: TCR clustering was largely donor specific.

The CDR3 is 13 amino acids. V was clipped by 7 bases and J by 2 bases, with 12 bases between them. The germline gives CDR1 SGHRS, CDR2 YFSETQ. Study results and caveats: Pre-infection memory contained some responding clones, which suggested that cross-reactive memory had joined. Contracting CD4+ clones sat mainly in CM and EM; CD8+ in EMRA.

About this clonotype itself: Its specificity is unknown.

Employing constant-segment primers, 5'RACE generated TCR alpha and TCR beta cDNA libraries bearing sample barcodes and UMIs. TCRdb independently ran MiXCR on the 5' RACE reads; one entry per CDR3 protein. Among 200,000 or so distinct CDR3 sequences listed, 16% were seen once. Sequencing was performed on PBMCs or a T cell subset sorted from them (not recorded which). This TCR was sampled from an adult woman who had mild COVID-19 (a few samples of this study predate the infection). Cell type and time point are not known. This chain links TRBV5-1 with TRBJ1-2; D uncertain. DNA for the CDR3: TGCGCCAGCGGCAAAGACAAAAACTATGGCTACACCTTC. The encoded protein is CASGKDKNYGYTF.